Below are 18 T cell receptor beta chains sequenced from a single sample in a study of response to subunit inactivated influenza vaccine. MiXCR, applied by TCRdb to the RT-PCR reads, yields one record per CDR3 protein. The sample contains 450,000 to 500,000 distinct CDR3 sequences, 10% to 11% of which appear only once. The source material was PBMCs from blood, sampled about 40 days after vaccination. The receptor set was obtained from a man aged 50-60 years who received an inactivated influenza vaccine.

This clonotype was detected a few times. This sequence joins TRBV5-1 and TRBJ2-2; no firm D call. V lost 1 base and J lost 3, with 16 bases in between. Looked up from germline, CDR1 is SGHRS and CDR2 is YFSETQ. The CDR3 spans 17 residues. Here the CDR3 DNA reads TGCGCCAGCAGCTTGTCGGTGACGGGCGGAGACACCGGGGAGCTGTTTTTT. Translating it yields CASSLSVTGGDTGELFF.

This clonotype has a handful of counts. The chain links TRBV20-1 to TRBJ2-1, with 10 bases lining up with TRBD2. The germline V gene encodes CDR1 DFQATT and CDR2 SNEGSKA (reference sequence). The V segment lost 2 bases and the J segment 7 bases; nucleotides outside the gene matches: 5. This CDR3 has 14 residues. The CDR3 sequence is CSARPTSGINEQFF. In DNA, the CDR3 is TGCAGTGCTAGACCCACTAGCGGGATAAATGAGCAGTTCTTC.

This clonotype has ten or more counts. V gene TRBV10-3 combines with J gene TRBJ2-5; D may be TRBD1 (5 bases). The CDR3 sequence is 15 residues long. Per the germline V gene, CDR1 is ENHRY and CDR2 is SYGVKD. V was pared by 0 bases and J by 2 bases, with 10 bases between. The chain's CDR3 is CAISESKGMQETQYF. DNA of the CDR3: TGTGCCATCAGTGAGTCGAAGGGGATGCAAGAGACCCAGTACTTC.

This chain uses TRBV29-1 with TRBJ2-2; unclear D gene. Trimming removed 4 bases at V and 0 bases at J, with 6 bases between. Germline V gene sequence: CDR1 SQVTM, CDR2 ANQGSEA. CDR3 length equals 13 residues. The CDR3 nucleotides read TGCAGCGTTGGGAGCGCGAACACCGGGGAGCTGTTTTTT. Its translation is CSVGSANTGELFF.

The chain couples TRBV4-3 to TRBJ2-1; weak D call: TRBD2 (6 bases). The ends were cut back, 0 bases at V and 4 bases at J, with 16 bases in the middle. The CDR3 loop spans 17 amino acids. Germline V gives CDR1 LGHNA, CDR2 YSLEER. The CDR3 protein is CASSQDWVTSVYNEQFF. For the CDR3, the DNA is TGCGCCAGCAGCCAAGATTGGGTGACTAGTGTATACAATGAGCAGTTCTTC.

The V gene is TRBV29-1, the J gene TRBJ2-7, with unresolved D. The CDR3 is made up of 13 amino acids. Germline CDR1 is SQVTM and CDR2 is ANQGSEA. The germline V and J ends were trimmed by 0 bases and 5 bases, with 11 bases remaining between them. CDR3 sequence reads: CSVEDARRDEQYF. For the CDR3, the DNA is TGCAGCGTTGAAGATGCCAGGCGAGACGAGCAGTACTTC.

J is TRBJ2-2 and V is TRBV4-1, with 7 bases matching TRBD1. Germline V gene lookup returns CDR1 MGHRA and CDR2 YSYEKL. This CDR3 comprises 21 residues. V dropped 1 base and J dropped 6; count of bases not matched to a gene: 23. CDR3 DNA sequence: TGCGCCAGCAGCCAAGGTTTTCCCGCGGGTCCGGGACAGAAAAGATCCGGGGAGCTGTTTTTT. It yields the protein CASSQGFPAGPGQKRSGELFF.

This clonotype was observed at least ten times. This sequence joins TRBV5-1 and TRBJ2-1; tentatively, D is TRBD2 (5 bases). Trimming left V 2 bases short and J 6 bases short, with 15 bases between. Germline-derived CDR1 and CDR2 are SGHRS and YFSETQ. CDR3 length: 15 residues. The CDR3 protein is CASSLDSATTNEQFF. In DNA form, the CDR3 reads TGCGCCAGCAGCTTAGATAGCGCGACGACCAATGAGCAGTTCTTC.

This rearrangement joins TRBV5-1 to TRBJ2-1; 8 bases match TRBD2. V gave up 0 bases and J gave up 9 bases; unmatched junction bases: 2. The CDR3 sequence is 13 residues long. CDR1 and CDR2 from the germline V gene are SGHRS and YFSETQ. The DNA for the CDR3 is TGCGCCAGCAGCTTGGGCGGGGGGCCTGAGCAGTTCTTC. Its protein is CASSLGGGPEQFF.

The chain recombines TRBV28 with TRBJ2-1; TRBD2 aligns across 9 bases. Trimming cost V 6 bases and J 7 bases; bases outside gene matches: 10. The CDR3 is 15 residues long. The germline gives CDR1 MDHEN, CDR2 SYDVKM. The CDR3 DNA reads as TGTGCCAGCAGCCGCCTACTAGCGGGCTGGAATGAGCAGTTCTTC. Translating gives CASSRLLAGWNEQFF.

This chain links TRBV5-6 with TRBJ2-2; TRBD1 might be the D (6 bases). The CDR3 is 18 amino acids. The V gene's germline CDR1 is SGHDT and CDR2 YYEEEE. V was clipped by 0 bases and J by 6 bases, with 21 bases between them. CDR3 sequence: CASSLDGLGQGMAGELFF. CDR3 coding DNA: TGTGCCAGCAGCTTGGATGGCCTGGGACAAGGGATGGCCGGGGAGCTGTTTTTT.

The CDR3 sequence is CASSQEWGGERTQYF. Written as DNA, the CDR3 is TGTGCCAGCAGCCAAGAATGGGGAGGGGAGAGGACCCAGTACTTC. The chain couples TRBV4-2 to TRBJ2-5, with TRBD2 matching 7 bases. V trimming: 0 bases; J trimming: 7 bases; junction bases outside the gene matches: 8. The length of the CDR3 is 15 residues. The germline V gene has CDR1 LGHNA and CDR2 YNFKEQ.

In DNA, the CDR3 is TGTGCCAGCAGCTCCCTCGCTGGCAGGCAGTACTTC. Encoded protein: CASSSLAGRQYF. The chain is built from TRBV28 and TRBJ2-7; D not certain. Trimming stripped 6 bases from V and 9 bases from J, with 15 bases between. The CDR3 is 12 amino acids. Looked up from germline, CDR1 is MDHEN and CDR2 is SYDVKM. Full variable domain (remainder filled in from reference TRBV28 and TRBJ2-7): DVKVTQSSRYLVKRTGEKVFLECVQDMDHENMFWYRQDPGLGLRLIYFSYDVKMKEKGDIPEGYSVSREKKERFSLILESASTNQTSMYLCASSSLAGRQYFGPGTRLTVT.

In its sample, this clonotype was seen a few times. This chain connects TRBV12-3 or TRBV12-4 to TRBJ2-1; D may be TRBD2 (6 bases). Trimming removed 8 bases from V and 6 bases from J, with 14 bases in between. This CDR3 has 13 amino acids. CDR3: CASRGLGGNEQFF. As DNA, the CDR3 is TGTGCCAGCCGGGGACTCGGGGGCAATGAGCAGTTCTTC.

This clonotype has at least ten counts. The chain links TRBV5-1 to TRBJ2-7, with 10 bases lining up with TRBD1. The CDR3 loop spans 13 amino acids. The ends lost 2 bases at V and 7 bases at J; junction bases unmatched: 3. Germline V gene lookup returns CDR1 SGHRS and CDR2 YFSETQ. CDR3 nucleotide sequence: TGCGCCAGCAGCTTAGACAGGGGGCGGGAGCAGTACTTC. Translated, it gives CASSLDRGREQYF.

The table lists this clonotype with many counts. The J gene is TRBJ2-3, the V gene TRBV12-3 or TRBV12-4; possible D gene TRBD2, 6 bases. This CDR3 contains 15 residues. Between the trimmed V and J ends, which lost 9 bases and 3 bases, there was a span of 19 bases. The CDR3 nucleotides read TGTGCCAGTGACTCAGCGGGTTCTGGAACAGATACGCAGTATTTT. This encodes CASDSAGSGTDTQYF.

This clonotype was seen a handful of times. This chain uses TRBV20-1 with TRBJ2-5; 9 bases fit TRBD2. This CDR3 contains 16 residues. V dropped 3 bases and J dropped 4; count of bases not matched to a gene: 12. Germline CDR1 and CDR2: DFQATT and SNEGSKA (reference sequence). This CDR3 reads CSASPPSGVPTETQYF. In DNA form, the CDR3 reads TGCAGTGCTAGCCCACCTAGCGGGGTACCAACAGAGACCCAGTACTTC.

This clonotype was detected a few times. The CDR3 DNA reads as TGCAGTGCACTGTCCCCACAGGGGGGTTCGGATGAGCAGTTCTTC. It is translated as CSALSPQGGSDEQFF. V gene TRBV20-1 combines with J gene TRBJ2-1; 8 bases map to TRBD1. In germline, CDR1 is DFQATT, CDR2 SNEGSKA (reference sequence). The CDR3 totals 15 residues. Trimming took 6 bases from V and 8 from J; bases not matched to a gene: 15.